This T cell receptor beta chain is drawn from a study of human T cells and chemical hapten exposure. Study overall: 2% DPC applied to a roughly 2 cm by roughly 2 cm arm area sensitized donors.

Documented time point: patch test 2, 6 weeks after DPC sensitization. Sample treatment: therapeutic diphenylcyclopropenone sensitization with weekly scalp DPC. Participating donors were patients with alopecia, aged 18 to 70 years, considered appropriate candidates for DPC. This CDR3 has 17 residues. In germline, CDR1 is SGDLS, CDR2 YYNGEE. V gave up 0 bases and J gave up 0 bases, with 15 bases separating them. Study results and caveats: Expanded TCRs formed significantly more large CDR3 similarity clusters than controls. After DPC sensitization, TCRs above 1 in 1000 frequency showed no change.

A few counts support this clonotype. What it binds is not known. TCRdb ran MiXCR on the RACE reads and lists one entry per CDR3 protein. The sample carries around 360,000 distinct CDR3 sequences, nearly 6.5% recorded once. The V call is TRBV9, the J call TRBJ1-1; perhaps TRBD1 as D (6 bases). This TCR came from a young woman with alopecia areata. Some clones in this sample may be carry-over from other donors' samples. The sequenced sample was whole blood, obtained in connection with sensitization to the hapten diphenylcyclopropenone (DPC). The CDR3 nucleotides read TGTGCCAGCAGCGTAGCTACGGTGGGGGCCATGAACACTGAAGCTTTCTTT. It specifies CASSVATVGAMNTEAFF.